This TCR beta chain was obtained from a study of response to subunit inactivated influenza vaccine (dated by TCRdb to 2017 to 2018). Broadly, across the study: The study used deep quantitative T cell receptor repertoire profiling to track responses to a trivalent subunit inactivated influenza vaccine. Broad study findings and their caveats: It was suggested by the authors that each seasonal influenza vaccination may recruit only a limited number of new T cells.

The CDR3 covers 15 residues, taking in both the cysteine and the phenylalanine. CDR3 DNA is the only sequence kept; it has 45 bases, read in frame from the first base. Trimming accounts for 5 bases at V and 6 bases at J, while the number of junction bases matched to no gene is 10. Libraries were built with RT-PCR. The data were produced on an Illumina HiSeq 2500. TCRdb passed the public sequencing reads through fastp at Q25 and MiXCR, retaining productive beta sequences. Every entry covers one CDR3 protein and lists the most common genes and DNA from its rows. The sample contains around 750,000 distinct CDR3 sequences, approximately 21% of them found a single time. The ten biggest clones cover around 9.6% of the sample. This clonotype has just a few counts. It lacks a known antigen. No per-base quality is available; no much larger clone lies one base away.

Recombination linked TRBV12-3 or TRBV12-4 to TRBJ2-7; 10 bases in between match TRBD2. Sequencing was performed on PBMCs from blood, taken 5 days after vaccination. This TCR was recovered from a man aged 45-60 years who received an inactivated influenza vaccine. Donor details come from another sample of the same person, matched by shared clones. DNA sequence: TGTGCCAGCAGTCCACTGAGCGGGAGGGCCGCCGAGCAGTACTTC. Translated, it gives CASSPLSGRAAEQYF.